This TCR beta chain was identified during a study of early T cells in non-severe SARS-CoV-2 infection (dated by TCRdb to the early 2020s). Looking at the study overall: Because TCR sequencing relied on bulk RNA taken from unsorted whole blood, pairing of alpha and beta chains was not possible.

Details on this clonotype: It lacks a known antigen. Nothing much larger sits one base from this clone, and base qualities are not available.

Set within a cohort of healthcare workers in London, UK, this nested case-control study involved weekly PCR testing of nasopharyngeal swabs along with blood sampling. Between 23 and 31 March 2020, the week of the UK lockdown, healthcare workers were enrolled and then followed up weekly for as long as 16 weeks. Library preparation was by 5' RACE. TCRdb records NextSeq 500 as the sequencer. The TCR library protocol attached unique molecular identifiers to individual cDNA molecules to correct for sequencing error and PCR bias. Sequencing covered both TCR alpha and beta chains, and within each sample the abundances of alpha and beta sequences were tightly co-correlated. Per the original workflow: Decombinator V4 was used to annotate TCR sequences for V gene, J gene and CDR3. TCRs were defined as expanded if a significant change between any two time points was detected under a Poisson model with p below 0.0001. TCR abundances were normalised to the total number of TCRs sequenced in each sample and reported as counts per million. MAIT TCRs were defined by TRAV1-2 paired with TRAJ12, TRAJ20 or TRAJ33, and iNKT TCRs by TRAV10 paired with TRAJ18. A search of VDJdb, accessed on 1 November 2021, was run for TCRs annotated to CMV, EBV and SARS-CoV-2, with TCRs annotated for multiple antigens excluded. Through fastp at Q25 and MiXCR, TCRdb rebuilt clones from the public reads, retaining in-frame beta chains. Rows matching on CDR3 protein sequence are summarized as one entry with the most common DNA and genes. In this record, the V and J calls reflect TCRdb's handling and not the investigators' own analysis. This sample comprises about 59,000 distinct CDR3 sequences, around 12% of them detected only once. The ten largest clones take up 2.9% of the sample.

What the work shows at the level of the full study, not this receptor alone: Matching against VDJdb was skewed toward anti-spike CD8 responses, likely underestimated virus-specific expansions, and missed private and CD4 specificities.

The CDR3 covers 13 residues, taking in both the cysteine and the phenylalanine. The entry retains the CDR3 DNA only, 39 bases that are in frame from base 1. V is reduced by 10 bases and J by 5 bases, leaving a spacing of 17 bases between them. Based on the germline V gene, the CDR1 and CDR2 sequences are MDHEN and SYDVKM. Sequenced sample: whole blood. This receptor chain uses TRBV28 and TRBJ2-5, with TRBD2 tentatively as D gene (5 bases match). The clonotype originates from an adult who was a healthcare worker with PCR-confirmed SARS-CoV-2 infection or an uninfected control (not recorded which). The CDR3 reads CATTSRGLETQYF. The sequence in DNA is TGTGCCACTACGAGTCGAGGGTTGGAGACCCAGTACTTC.